Following are 12 T cell receptor beta chains from one sample sequenced in a study of identical twins. TCRdb reprocessed the 5' RACE reads via MiXCR and lists one record per CDR3 protein. In the table there are approximately 220,000 distinct CDR3 sequences, around 9.6% of which are singletons. Sequencing was performed on memory (CD45RO+) T cells sorted from blood. These receptors originate from a woman between 18 and 29 years old in good health.

V and J are TRBV5-5 and TRBJ2-4, with D possibly called TRBD1 or TRBD2 (5 bases each). Germline V gives CDR1 SGHKS, CDR2 YYEKEE (reference sequence). V was trimmed by 1 base and J by 11 bases, leaving 16 bases between them. This CDR3 region has 14 residues. Here the CDR3 DNA reads TGTGCCAGCAGCTTGTTAGCCGTACCGGGGCTTCAGTACTTC. Protein sequence: CASSLLAVPGLQYF.

V gene TRBV5-6 combines with J gene TRBJ2-7; TRBD1 might be the D (7 bases). Germline V gives CDR1 SGHDT, CDR2 YYEEEE. V was trimmed by 4 bases and J by 3 bases, leaving 17 bases between them. The CDR3 covers 15 residues. The CDR3: CASSAARQGGYEQYF. The DNA of the CDR3 is TGTGCCAGCAGCGCGGCGCGACAGGGAGGCTACGAGCAGTACTTC.

This clonotype was counted ten times or more. V usage is TRBV12-3 or TRBV12-4 and J usage is TRBJ2-7, with TRBD2 matching over 14 bases. J lost 4 bases, V lost 2 bases, and 4 bases had no gene match. This CDR3 is 16 amino acids long. CDR3 nucleotide sequence: TGTGCCAGCAGTTTATGGGGACTAGCGGGGGAGTACGAGCAGTACTTC. Translating it yields CASSLWGLAGEYEQYF.

The chain links TRBV6-1 to TRBJ1-4, with unresolved D. Germline CDR1 reads MNHNS; CDR2 reads SASEGT. This CDR3 is built from 14 residues. Trimming left V 6 bases short and J 5 bases short, with 13 bases between. CDR3 loop: CASRGSSWNEKLFF. CDR3 nucleotides: TGTGCCAGCAGGGGTTCCAGCTGGAATGAAAAACTGTTTTTT.

The chain uses TRBV7-3 and TRBJ2-3; 8 bases map to TRBD2. This CDR3 has 16 residues. From germline, CDR1 is SGHTA and CDR2 FQGTGA. Germline trimming cut 6 bases from V and 2 bases from J; bases unmatched to any gene: 10. CDR3 in amino acids: CASSLAGRRSTDTQYF. The CDR3, as DNA: TGTGCCAGCAGTCTAGCGGGTCGGCGCTCCACAGATACGCAGTATTTT. The variable domain in full, completed from reference TRBV7-3 and TRBJ2-3, reads GAGVSQTPSNKVTEKGKYVELRCDPISGHTALYWYRQSLGQGPEFLIYFQGTGAADDSGLPNDRFFAVRPEGSVSTLKIQRTERGDSAVYLCASSLAGRRSTDTQYFGPGTRLTVL.

This clonotype came up many times. The chain recombines TRBV20-1 with TRBJ2-5; maybe TRBD1 (5 bases). In germline, CDR1 is DFQATT, CDR2 SNEGSKA (reference sequence). V lost 0 bases and J 1 base, leaving 9 bases between the germline ends. This CDR3 spans 14 amino acids. The DNA of the CDR3 is TGCAGTGCTAGAGACAGACAGAGCCAAGAGACCCAGTACTTC. Amino acids: CSARDRQSQETQYF.

This clonotype appeared many times. This chain uses TRBV5-1 with TRBJ2-1; 10 bases are shared with TRBD2. This CDR3 spans 15 amino acids. J lost 4 bases, V lost 7 bases, and 8 bases had no gene match. The germline CDR1 and CDR2 sequences are SGHRS and YFSETQ. For the CDR3, the DNA is TGCGCCAGCGGCTGGAGCGGGAGGGGGTACAATGAGCAGTTCTTC. This translates into CASGWSGRGYNEQFF.

J is TRBJ1-3 and V is TRBV4-3, with a weak D call TRBD1 (5 bases). The CDR3 consists of 15 residues. From germline, CDR1 is LGHNA and CDR2 YSLEER. V shed 1 base and J shed 6 bases, with 13 bases lying between them. The CDR3 protein is CASSQGGDVKNTIYF. For the CDR3, the DNA is TGCGCCAGCAGCCAAGGGGGGGATGTGAAAAACACCATATATTTT.

The chain is built from TRBV5-1 and TRBJ1-3, with TRBD1 identical over 7 bases. There are 12 residues in the CDR3. The ends lost 5 bases at V and 8 bases at J; junction bases unmatched: 4. Germline V lookup: CDR1 SGHRS, CDR2 YFSETQ. CDR3 sequence: CASRRGPDTIYF. CDR3 DNA sequence: TGCGCCAGCAGAAGGGGGCCGGACACCATATATTTT.

This clonotype was seen repeatedly, ten times or more. The rearrangement uses TRBV29-1 and TRBJ2-3, with 7 nucleotides matching TRBD1. Germline V CDR1 and CDR2: SQVTM, ANQGSEA. V trimming: 5 bases; J trimming: 2 bases; junction bases outside the gene matches: 10. The CDR3 is made up of 15 amino acids. The CDR3 protein is CSVSGTVNPTDTQYF. The CDR3 coding sequence is TGCAGCGTTTCCGGGACAGTCAATCCCACAGATACGCAGTATTTT.

This clonotype has at least ten counts. The chain carries TRBV7-2 and TRBJ1-1; 7 bases line up with TRBD1. This CDR3 spans 14 amino acids. The germline gives CDR1 SGHTA, CDR2 FQGNSA. The V gene end was trimmed by 4 bases and the J gene end by 1 base; junction bases not matched to a gene: 3. For the CDR3, the DNA is TGTGCCAGCAGCTACGGGACAGCGAACACTGAAGCTTTCTTT. This encodes CASSYGTANTEAFF.

The J gene is TRBJ2-1, the V gene TRBV3-1; a weak D match, TRBD1 (6 bases). The CDR3 has 14 amino acids. Between the trimmed V and J ends, which lost 2 bases and 2 bases, there was a span of 7 bases. Germline loops: CDR1 LGHDT, CDR2 YNNKEL (reference sequence). The CDR3 protein is CASSQQGTYNEQFF. The CDR3 coding sequence is TGTGCCAGCAGCCAACAGGGGACCTACAATGAGCAGTTCTTC.